The present T cell receptor (beta chain) was sequenced within a study of cytomegalovirus exposure and HLA in healthy donors (dated by TCRdb to the late 2010s). About the full investigation: In an earlier analysis of fewer than 750 of the donors, around 300 Gb of sequence data and some 100 million unique TCR beta sequences from 150 million to 200 million T cells were reported. About 300 gigabases of sequencing data and roughly 81 million unique TCR sequences made up an early release that covered approximately 650 HLA-typed donors. The genetic ancestry cluster associated with self-reported Caucasian donors included roughly four fifths of the roughly 410 genotyped donors. The study aimed to test whether cataloging public T cell receptors could reveal signatures of past pathogen exposure. Using immunosequencing, the study profiled T cell repertoires from approximately 700 subjects and related those repertoires to cytomegalovirus serostatus. Along with the 666-subject first cohort, a separate validation cohort of roughly 110 different subjects was used. High-throughput TCR immunosequencing, statistical association of individual TCRs with disease status, and machine learning were combined to predict cytomegalovirus infection status. In a later analysis, previously published TCR beta repertoires from about 640 donors were re-analyzed and high-resolution HLA genotyping was added so that TCR occurrence patterns could be studied. The later analysis used no new phenotypic data to find candidate immune exposures, relying instead on TCR beta sequences and their occurrence across donors. An earlier analysis of approximately 580 of the donors used high-throughput TCR beta sequencing to judge whether each TCR beta V gene segment behaved as functional or pseudogenic. Donor age, sex, ethnicity and CMV serostatus were collected together with the repertoire data. A later genetic analysis took genome-wide SNP genotypes for about 60% of the roughly 670 donors and used that subset as a discovery cohort. All discovery cohort repertoires had been generated on a single sequencing platform. HLA typing covered class I and class II loci at four-digit resolution. Typing coverage varied by locus: about 629-630 donors for A, B, C, DRB1 and DQB1; approximately 500 for DQA1; approximately 570 for DPA1; around 490 for DPB1. Because of strong linkage in the cohort, four or five DR-DQ haplotypes were treated as single units for association and clustering. Among about 410 genotyped donors of the cohort, an average of about 240,000 unique TCR beta nucleotide sequences was sequenced per donor, of which roughly 17% were non-productive. Results and caveats for the whole study, not just this receptor: A later analysis found that HLA-associated TCR beta chains were more clonally expanded and had lower generation probabilities than equally common non-associated chains. Linkage disequilibrium might explain the correlated functional status among segregating V segments, but an unknown experimental factor could not be excluded. Sequencing depth was assumed to be roughly uniform across donors in the presence/absence analyses, though that assumption may not hold. A later analysis associated some 17,000 TCR beta sequences with specific HLA alleles at a false discovery rate of 0.05. A total of 150 to 200 TCR beta chains were listed by the study as associated with cytomegalovirus. Because counts were too low, about 15 rarely observed V segments, including chromosome 9 orphons, were left out of the earlier analysis of a few hundred of the donors. In vitro tests confirmed that a few of the cytomegalovirus-associated TCR beta chains recognize cytomegalovirus antigens. Most TCR sequences were observed very rarely across donors, whereas some public TCRs were present in many individuals. The classifier was reported to diagnose cytomegalovirus status with high specificity and sensitivity in both the original and validation cohorts. A further reported finding was that TCR beta sequences accurately predicted the HLA-A and HLA-B alleles for most subjects in the first cohort. A later analysis found that most CMV-associated TCR beta chains appeared HLA-restricted, with HLA associations seemingly driven largely by CMV exposure. A later analysis reported that several top co-occurrence clusters appeared linked to parvovirus B19, influenza, CMV and Epstein-Barr virus. In a later analysis, TCR association rates were found to vary across HLA loci, with the most associated TCRs seen for DRB1 alleles and the fewest for HLA-C alleles. The cohort was sequenced for TCR beta chains only, and without alpha or paired-chain data the features that could be detected were limited. Compared with the 666-donor mean, donors in an Asian-associated ancestry cluster had fewer N-insertions in productive TCRs, according to a later genetic analysis. Strong co-occurrence of HLA alleles, especially DR and DQ, made assigning TCR associations to individual alleles difficult. Because HLA typing was unavailable for some donors at each locus, only the typed subset was used in association tests. For the cohort, immune exposure information was limited to CMV serostatus. The 87-base-pair reads could not distinguish some IMGT-functional V segments, including TRBV6-2 and TRBV6-3, so those segments were excluded. In an earlier analysis of several hundred of the donors, most TCR beta V segments were observed in productive rearrangements about 87% or about 30% of the time, broadly matching IMGT annotations. The authors suggested that the approach could potentially be extended to other disease states and immunological phenotypes. V-gene and J-gene trimming of TCR beta chains was associated with a missense DCLRE1C variant in a later genetic analysis, and the association was replicated in an independent cohort. A cluster of highly shared sequence variants was judged likely to represent a technical artifact of the sequencing pipeline.

The method was the immunoSEQ multiplex PCR assay. For the multiplex PCR, a mixture combining 60 forward primers for TCR Vbeta segments and 13 reverse primers for TCR Jbeta segments was used. The CDR3 region of rearranged TCR beta genes was amplified from genomic DNA by a multiplex PCR assay. The Illumina HiSeq System was used to sequence the amplified TCR beta libraries as 87-base-pair reads. The source study handled its data this way. A later analysis counted 65 million to 90 million unique TCR beta chains across the approximately 700 repertoires, and about 10 million of these chains were shared by at least two donors. Raw reads were error-corrected and collapsed into unique sequences with a nearest-neighbor algorithm that merged closely related sequences to remove PCR and sequencing errors. To assign V, D and J gene segments, CDR3 sequences were aligned to IMGT reference sequences. For a sequence to be retained, a match of at least six nucleotides to both a V gene segment and a J gene segment was required. A rearrangement counted as productive if the CDR3 had no stop codons and remained in frame with V and J, and every other rearrangement counted as non-productive. CDR3 was defined according to IMGT convention as the region running from the second conserved V-encoded cysteine to the conserved J-encoded phenylalanine. Sequences without an unambiguous match to a single V gene segment were excluded from the earlier analysis of approximately 600 of the donors. An earlier analysis of fewer than 750 of the donors classified V segments as functional when productive rearrangements were above 56.7% and as segregating when the standard deviation between donors was above 5%. To diagnose cytomegalovirus status from the catalog of TCR beta chain sequences, a statistical classification framework was built. In a later analysis, V and J genes were assigned by comparing TCR nucleotide sequences against IMGT/GENE-DB human TR gene sequences. The TCRdist pipeline was used in a later analysis to assign CDR3 sequences and most-parsimonious VDJ recombination scenarios. In a later analysis, each TCR beta chain was defined by its CDR3 amino acid sequence together with its V-gene family, and reads without a unique V-gene family were excluded. In a later analysis, a few hundred highly shared, low-generation-probability nucleotide sequences were removed to address suspected cross-contamination and a sequencing artifact. In a later analysis, a clonal expansion index was calculated for each public chain from normalized within-repertoire ranks of inferred template counts. A later analysis computed generation probabilities with a VDJ recombination model fitted to out-of-frame rearrangements, and checked the results against IGoR. In a later analysis, hypergeometric tests were used to score TCR-TCR, TCR-HLA and TCR-CMV co-occurrence, with a repertoire-size bias correction applied to TCR pairs. A later analysis estimated false discovery rates by permuting HLA or CMV assignments 20 times. In a later analysis, co-occurring TCRs were grouped using DBSCAN, with TCRdist sequence similarity added in when clustering inside HLA-allele-positive subsets. Repertoires with fewer than 30,000 or more than 120,000 public chains, plus five repertoires with anomalous nucleotide sharing, were excluded from co-occurrence clustering. TCRdb limited this immuneACCESS table to in-frame rearrangements with V and J called. A share of clones is missing; checked studies link under half to unresolved V genes, and the rest is unexplained. The V and J calls and clone size were taken over from that table, and D and trimming were inferred from the DNA. In this sample the table shows fewer than 90,000 clones, approximately 80% of which occur a single time. The ten largest clones represent 6.5% to 8% of the sample.

The germline V gene gives CDR1 as SGHAT and CDR2 as FQNNGV. Between the V and J ends, shortened by 6 bases and 2 bases respectively, the junction contains 14 bases. Including the terminal cysteine and phenylalanine, the CDR3 comprises 14 residues. The DNA shown is the 42-base CDR3, in frame from base 1. The cohort was made up of approximately 670 healthy bone marrow donors. At the time of sampling, all cohort members were nominally healthy, though unrecorded immune exposures were likely present. Of the approximately 610 cohort members, approximately 300 had positive CMV serostatus and 350 to 450 had negative CMV serostatus, and CMV serostatus was not recorded for the donor. A peripheral blood sample was collected from each donor, and TCR beta sequencing was performed on peripheral blood mononuclear cells. The Qiagen DNeasy Blood Extraction Kit was used to extract genomic DNA from the blood cell samples.

Comments on this clone: The clone's antigen remains unknown. It has no much larger one-base neighbor in the sample; base qualities were not kept.

This sequence was found in a human donor in good health. Sample: PBMCs. In this chain, TRBV11-2 is recombined with TRBJ2-7, and TRBD1 may be the D gene, going by 6 matching bases. In nucleotides, the sequence is TGTGCCAGCAGATCAAGTGGGGGCGCCTACGAGCAGTACTTC. Translated, it reads CASRSSGGAYEQYF.